This TCR beta chain was profiled in a study of beta chain features in type 1 diabetes. Across the study: Sorted cells numbering approximately 110,000,000 were examined across all samples. Regarding the study as a whole: Naive, central memory and regulatory TCRB repertoires appeared more similar among patients than healthy donors. The question of HLA type influencing TCRB rearrangement was one that remained unresolved here. Within each of all four CD4+ subsets, Type 1 diabetes patients had TCRB CDR3s that were moderately but significantly shorter.

This clone was picked up a small number of times. The antigen is not known. The sequenced template was cDNA made from the entire isolated RNA. Only in-frame clones appear in the TCRdb table, and some are missing; sequencing was by immunoSEQ multiplex PCR. The sample contains about 150,000 clones, approximately 8.8% of which appear only once. The CDR3 length is 15 residues. Trimming shortened V by 2 bases and J by 0 bases, and 10 bases separated the two germline ends. Germline V gene data show CDR1 as SGHTA and CDR2 as FQGTGA. The sequence was obtained from a woman aged 30 to 39 with type 1 diabetes. Sequencing used central memory CD4+ T cells from blood. The chain recombines TRBV7-3 with TRBJ1-1; no definite D call. The DNA of the CDR3 is TGTGCCAGCAGCTTATATACAGTGCTGAACACTGAAGCTTTCTTT. This translates into CASSLYTVLNTEAFF.